The clone carrying this TCR beta chain was picked up a small number of times. Its antigen is still unknown. The source of the sample is a study of T cell repertoires in cytomegalovirus infection. A single record per CDR3 protein comes from TCRdb applying MiXCR to the reads. Found here are 750,000 to 950,000 distinct CDR3 sequences, almost 30% of them singletons; the top ten hold approximately 14%. This clonotype was sampled from a human donor in good health (CMV status not recorded). Some clones in this sample may be carry-over from other donors' samples. The material sequenced was cultured CD8+ T cells from PBMCs, taken from culture after CMV antigen stimulation.

As DNA, the CDR3 is TGTGCCAGCAGTTTGTCCCAACAACTAGCCAAAAACATTCAGTACTTC. Translated, it gives CASSLSQQLAKNIQYF. The chain recombines TRBV12-3 or TRBV12-4 with TRBJ2-4; D remains unclear. V shed 3 bases and J shed 0 bases, with 12 bases lying between them. The length of the CDR3 is 16 residues.